These 17 T cell receptor beta chains share one sample of origin, sequenced in a study of T cell responses to AZD1222 COVID-19 vaccine (dated by TCRdb to about 2021). Taken with the paper, the label for time point translates to: baseline before first vaccination. Library preparation used the immunoSEQ multiplex PCR assay. TCRdb stores this immuneACCESS table with in-frame sequences only. Part of the clones is absent; in the studies checked, under half of the shortfall reflects unresolved V genes, and no reason is known for the rest. For this sample the table gives around 100,000 clones, of which nearly 90% were detected only once. The biggest ten clones account for 15% to 20% of the sample. The material sequenced was peripheral blood, taken on day 0 of AZD1222 vaccination. The receptors come from an adult in good health.

The chain has TRBV4-2 and TRBJ2-1, with 12 bases lining up with TRBD2. CDR3 size: 17 residues. The junction had 10 bases not matched to a gene; V was cut back by 4 bases and J by 6 bases. Germline V CDR1 and CDR2: LGHNA, YNFKEQ. DNA for the CDR3: TGTGCCAGCAGCCCAGCGGTAGCTAGCGGGAGGGCCAATGAGCAGTTCTTC. It codes for CASSPAVASGRANEQFF.

This chain links TRBV19 with TRBJ1-5; D perhaps matches TRBD1 (5 bases). Trimming cost V 7 bases and J 1 base, with 14 bases left between them. The CDR3 loop spans 15 amino acids. Germline CDR1 and CDR2: LNHDA and SQIVND (reference sequence). CDR3 sequence reads: CASIGRGASNQPQHF. In DNA form, the CDR3 reads TGTGCCAGTATCGGGAGGGGCGCGAGCAATCAGCCCCAGCATTTT. Full variable domain (remainder filled in from reference TRBV19 and TRBJ1-5): DGGITQSPKYLFRKEGQNVTLSCEQNLNHDAMYWYRQDPGQGLRLIYYSQIVNDFQKGDIAEGYSVSREKKESFPLTVTSAQKNPTAFYLCASIGRGASNQPQHFGDGTRLSIL.

This chain joins TRBV12-3 or TRBV12-4 and TRBJ1-5; no reliable D call. The germline V and J ends were trimmed by 3 bases and 7 bases, with 7 bases remaining between them. CDR3 size: 12 residues. The CDR3 here is CASSFRWQPQHF. CDR3 bases: TGTGCCAGCAGTTTTAGGTGGCAGCCCCAGCATTTT.

This chain links TRBV14 with TRBJ1-1; TRBD1 matches at 10 bases. CDR1 and CDR2 (germline): SGHDN, FVKESK. This CDR3 spans 13 amino acids. The V segment lost 4 bases and the J segment 4 bases; nucleotides outside the gene matches: 0. Here the CDR3 reads CASSRDRGTEAFF. CDR3 bases: TGTGCCAGCAGCCGGGACAGGGGCACTGAAGCTTTCTTT.

The rearrangement joins TRBV6-5 to TRBJ2-5, with a possible D match to TRBD2 (6 bases). Per the germline V gene, CDR1 is MNHEY and CDR2 is SVGAGI. CDR3 length: 13 residues. Trimming stripped 6 bases from V and 1 base from J, with 9 bases between. CDR3 nucleotides: TGTGCCAGCAGGAGGACTATCCAAGAGACCCAGTACTTC. It specifies CASRRTIQETQYF.

V usage is TRBV7-2 and J usage is TRBJ1-6; D gene uncertain. Germline V gene lookup returns CDR1 SGHTA and CDR2 FQGNSA. The CDR3 totals 14 residues. V was cut by 4 bases and J by 0 bases, with 4 bases left in between. The CDR3 loop is CASSYGSYNSPLHF. The CDR3, as DNA: TGTGCCAGCAGCTACGGCTCCTATAATTCACCCCTCCACTTT.

The chain has TRBV9 and TRBJ2-1, with TRBD2 matching over 10 bases. V was pared by 4 bases and J by 2 bases, with 3 bases of the junction left unmatched. Germline-derived CDR1 and CDR2 are SGDLS and YYNGEE. The CDR3 is made up of 15 amino acids. The chain's CDR3 is CASSHSGRPYNEQFF. CDR3 coding DNA: TGTGCCAGCAGCCATAGCGGGAGGCCCTACAATGAGCAGTTCTTC.

The chain combines TRBV28 with TRBJ2-7; D is unclear. V was cut by 4 bases and J by 5 bases, with 15 bases left in between. The CDR3 has 14 amino acids. CDR1 is MDHEN and CDR2 is SYDVKM in the germline V gene. DNA of the CDR3: TGTGCCAGCAGTTCCGGGCCCCCGAGCGACGAGCAGTACTTC. This codes for CASSSGPPSDEQYF.

The chain employs TRBV29-1 and TRBJ1-4, with a weak D call TRBD1 (6 bases). V lost 6 bases and J lost 4, with 12 bases in between. Germline V gene data show CDR1 as SQVTM and CDR2 as ANQGSEA. The CDR3 runs 13 residues. CDR3: CSVPGEFNEKLFF. In DNA form, the CDR3 reads TGCAGCGTCCCAGGGGAGTTTAATGAAAAACTGTTTTTT.

This clone was seen more than once but under ten times. This chain joins TRBV28 and TRBJ1-5; D is possibly TRBD1 (6 bases). This CDR3 is 12 amino acids long. Germline V lookup: CDR1 MDHEN, CDR2 SYDVKM. With 11 bases removed from V and 5 bases from J, the gap between germline ends came to 13 bases. The CDR3 bases are TGTGCCTGCACAGGGACCTATCAGCCCCAGCATTTT. It codes for CACTGTYQPQHF.

This rearrangement joins TRBV9 to TRBJ2-5; D is possibly TRBD2 (5 bases). Germline CDR1 and CDR2: SGDLS and YYNGEE. V lost 1 base and J lost 2, with 12 bases in between. The CDR3 is 15 amino acids. The CDR3 sequence: CASSVSGRPQETQYF. CDR3 sequence (DNA): TGTGCCAGCAGCGTATCGGGGAGACCACAAGAGACCCAGTACTTC.

The gene calls are TRBV3-1 (or the pseudogene TRBV3-2) and TRBJ2-3, with D hard to call. The CDR3 is 13 amino acids. CDR1 LGHDT and CDR2 YNNKEL come from the germline V gene (reference sequence). Trimming cost V 1 base and J 4 bases, with 6 bases left between them. The CDR3 is CASSQGASDTQYF. The CDR3 bases are TGTGCCAGCAGCCAAGGAGCGTCAGATACGCAGTATTTT.

The table lists this clone with a count of one. The chain links TRBV3-1 (or the pseudogene TRBV3-2) to TRBJ2-2, with TRBD1 matching 10 bases. V was clipped by 4 bases and J by 3 bases; unmatched bases: 5. Germline CDR1 reads LGHDT; CDR2 reads YNNKEL (reference sequence). This CDR3 is built from 16 residues. DNA for the CDR3: TGTGCCAGCAGCCCGCCGGACAGGGGGGACACCGGGGAGCTGTTTTTT. This gives the protein CASSPPDRGDTGELFF.

The chain employs TRBV7-9 and TRBJ2-2, with TRBD1 matching over 8 bases. Per the germline V gene, CDR1 is SEHNR and CDR2 is FQNEAQ (reference sequence). The CDR3 has 16 residues. V was pared by 1 base and J by 5 bases, with 6 bases of the junction left unmatched. The chain's CDR3 is CASSLGGRGRTGELFF. CDR3 coding DNA: TGTGCCAGCAGCTTAGGCGGCAGGGGGCGAACCGGGGAGCTGTTTTTT.

The chain recombines TRBV2 with TRBJ1-5; D is unclear. This CDR3 region has 14 residues. Germline V gene lookup returns CDR1 SNHLY and CDR2 FYNNEI. V lost 3 bases to trimming and J lost 7 bases, with 13 bases between them. CDR3 bases: TGTGCCAGCAGTGAGAACAGCGTGGTGCAGCCCCAGCATTTT. Its translation is CASSENSVVQPQHF.

The rearrangement links TRBV7-2 to TRBJ1-5; TRBD1 matches at 7 bases. Germline V lookup: CDR1 SGHTA, CDR2 FQGNSA. The CDR3 length is 15 residues. V was clipped by 1 base and J by 6 bases; unmatched bases: 6. For the CDR3, the DNA is TGTGCCAGCAGCTTAGGAGGGGGCGCGGGTCAGCCCCAGCATTTT. Amino acids: CASSLGGGAGQPQHF. Filled out from reference TRBV7-2 and TRBJ1-5, the complete variable domain reads GAGVSQSPSNKVTEKGKDVELRCDPISGHTALYWYRQSLGQGLEFLIYFQGNSAPDKSGLPSDRFSAERTGGSVSTLTIQRTQQEDSAVYLCASSLGGGAGQPQHFGDGTRLSIL.

This clone was found once. The chain recombines TRBV7-9 with TRBJ1-5; TRBD1 might be the D (5 bases). Per germline, CDR1 SEHNR and CDR2 FQNEAQ (reference sequence). The CDR3 runs 13 residues. V lost 5 bases and J 5 bases, leaving 10 bases between the germline ends. The CDR3 sequence: CASSPVGDQPQHF. CDR3 sequence (DNA): TGTGCCAGCAGCCCCGTGGGGGATCAGCCCCAGCATTTT.